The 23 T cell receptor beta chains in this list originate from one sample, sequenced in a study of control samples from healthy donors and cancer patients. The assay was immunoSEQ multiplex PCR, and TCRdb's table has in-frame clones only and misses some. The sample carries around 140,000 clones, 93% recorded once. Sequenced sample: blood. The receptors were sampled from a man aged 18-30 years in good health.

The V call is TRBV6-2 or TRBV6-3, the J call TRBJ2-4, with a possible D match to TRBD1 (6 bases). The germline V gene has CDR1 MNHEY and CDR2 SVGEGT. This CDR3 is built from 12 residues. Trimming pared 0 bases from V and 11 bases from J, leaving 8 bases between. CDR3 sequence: CASSYSAGVQYF. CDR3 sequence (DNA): TGTGCCAGCAGTTACTCCGCAGGGGTTCAGTACTTC.

CDR3 residues: CASSLGQTYQPQHF. The CDR3 nucleotides read TGTGCCAGCAGCTTGGGGCAGACTTATCAGCCCCAGCATTTT. This chain joins TRBV7-9 and TRBJ1-5, with a weak D call TRBD1 (5 bases). The V gene lost 3 bases and the J gene lost 5 bases, with 11 bases spanning the gap. This CDR3 is 14 amino acids long. Germline values: CDR1 SEHNR, CDR2 FQNEAQ (reference sequence).

DNA of the CDR3: TGTGCCAGCAGCGAAAGGGGGTGGGATGAGCAGTTCTTC. It translates to CASSERGWDEQFF. This chain uses TRBV11-2 with TRBJ2-1, with D possibly TRBD1 on 6 matching bases. This CDR3 contains 13 residues. The V and J ends lost 5 bases and 8 bases respectively, with 13 bases between them. Germline CDR1 SGHAT, CDR2 FQNNGV.

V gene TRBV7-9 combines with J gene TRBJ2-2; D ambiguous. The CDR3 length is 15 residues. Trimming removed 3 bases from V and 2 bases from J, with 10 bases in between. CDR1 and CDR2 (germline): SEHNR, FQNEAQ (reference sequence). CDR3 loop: CASSFWTANTGELFF. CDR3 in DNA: TGTGCCAGCAGCTTCTGGACGGCCAACACCGGGGAGCTGTTTTTT.

The CDR3 is CASRPGLNTDTQYF. CDR3 sequence (DNA): TGTGCCAGCAGACCGGGACTAAACACAGATACGCAGTATTTT. The chain recombines TRBV7-2 with TRBJ2-3, with 7 bases matching TRBD2. The CDR3 runs 14 residues. The junction had 5 bases not matched to a gene; V was cut back by 6 bases and J by 2 bases. CDR1 and CDR2 from the germline V gene are SGHTA and FQGNSA.

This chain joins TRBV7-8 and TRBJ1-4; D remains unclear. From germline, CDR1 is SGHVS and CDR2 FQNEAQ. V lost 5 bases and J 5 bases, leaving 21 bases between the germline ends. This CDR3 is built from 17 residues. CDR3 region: CASSIYRARVENEKLFF. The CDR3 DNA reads TGTGCCAGCAGCATATACCGCGCTAGAGTGGAGAATGAAAAACTGTTTTTT.

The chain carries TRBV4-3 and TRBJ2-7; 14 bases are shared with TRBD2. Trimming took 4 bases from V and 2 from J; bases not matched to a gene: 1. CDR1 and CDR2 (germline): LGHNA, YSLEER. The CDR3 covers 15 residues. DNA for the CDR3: TGCGCCAGCAGCCCGGGACTAGCGGGGGCCTACGAGCAGTACTTC. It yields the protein CASSPGLAGAYEQYF.

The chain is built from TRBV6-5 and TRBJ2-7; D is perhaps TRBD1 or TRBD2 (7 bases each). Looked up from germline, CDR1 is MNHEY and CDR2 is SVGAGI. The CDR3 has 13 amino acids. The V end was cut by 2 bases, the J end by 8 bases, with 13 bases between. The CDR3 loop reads CASSYRGRGQQYF. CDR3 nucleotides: TGTGCCAGCAGTTACCGGGGGAGGGGGCAGCAGTACTTC.

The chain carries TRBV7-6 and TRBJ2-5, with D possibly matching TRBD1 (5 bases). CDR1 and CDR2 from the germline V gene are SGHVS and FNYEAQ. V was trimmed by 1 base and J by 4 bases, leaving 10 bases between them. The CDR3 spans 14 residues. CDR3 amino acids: CASSLVGVGETQYF. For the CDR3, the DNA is TGTGCCAGCAGCTTAGTAGGGGTTGGAGAGACCCAGTACTTC. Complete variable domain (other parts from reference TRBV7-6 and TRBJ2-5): GAGVSQSPRYKVTKRGQDVALRCDPISGHVSLYWYRQALGQGPEFLTYFNYEAQQDKSGLPNDRFSAERPEGSISTLTIQRTEQRDSAMYRCASSLVGVGETQYFGPGTRLLVL.

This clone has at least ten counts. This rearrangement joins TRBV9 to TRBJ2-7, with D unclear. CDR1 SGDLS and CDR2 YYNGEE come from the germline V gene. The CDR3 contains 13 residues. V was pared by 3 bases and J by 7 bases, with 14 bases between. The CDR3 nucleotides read TGTGCCAGCAGCGGACGTCCTCTTGAGGAGCAGTACTTC. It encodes CASSGRPLEEQYF.

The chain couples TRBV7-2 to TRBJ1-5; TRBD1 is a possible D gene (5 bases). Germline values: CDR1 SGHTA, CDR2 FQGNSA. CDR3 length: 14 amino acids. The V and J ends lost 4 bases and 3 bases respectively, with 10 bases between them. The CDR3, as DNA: TGTGCCAGCAGCTACCTGGGACCCAATCAGCCCCAGCATTTT. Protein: CASSYLGPNQPQHF.

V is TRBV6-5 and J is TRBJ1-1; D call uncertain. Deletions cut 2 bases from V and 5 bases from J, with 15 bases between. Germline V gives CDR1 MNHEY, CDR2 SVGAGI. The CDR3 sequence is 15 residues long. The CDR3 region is CASSYGVRAVTEAFF. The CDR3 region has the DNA TGTGCCAGCAGTTACGGGGTACGCGCAGTTACTGAAGCTTTCTTT.

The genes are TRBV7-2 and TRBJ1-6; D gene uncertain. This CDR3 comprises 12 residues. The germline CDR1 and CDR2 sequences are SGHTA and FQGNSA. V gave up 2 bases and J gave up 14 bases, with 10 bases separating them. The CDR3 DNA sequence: TGTGCCAGCAGCTTATATCGAGAGGCCCTCCACTTT. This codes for CASSLYREALHF.

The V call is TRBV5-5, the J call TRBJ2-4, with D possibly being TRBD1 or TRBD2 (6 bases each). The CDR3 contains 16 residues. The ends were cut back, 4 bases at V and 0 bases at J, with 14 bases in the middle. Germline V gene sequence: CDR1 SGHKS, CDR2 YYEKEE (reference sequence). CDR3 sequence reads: CASSQRGVLAKNIQYF. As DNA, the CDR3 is TGTGCCAGCAGCCAGAGGGGGGTTCTAGCCAAAAACATTCAGTACTTC.

CDR3 DNA sequence: TGTGCCAGCAGCTTAGGCCAGGGGTTCTATGGCTACACCTTC. Translating gives CASSLGQGFYGYTF. The chain recombines TRBV7-9 with TRBJ1-2; D might be TRBD1 (6 bases). Trimming removed 1 base at V and 4 bases at J, with 10 bases between. The CDR3 is 14 residues long. The germline gives CDR1 SEHNR, CDR2 FQNEAQ (reference sequence). Using reference TRBV7-9 and TRBJ1-2 for the parts outside the CDR3, the full variable domain is DTGVSQNPRHKITKRGQNVTFRCDPISEHNRLYWYRQTLGQGPEFLTYFQNEAQLEKSRLLSDRFSAERPKGSFSTLEIQRTEQGDSAMYLCASSLGQGFYGYTFGSGTRLTVV.

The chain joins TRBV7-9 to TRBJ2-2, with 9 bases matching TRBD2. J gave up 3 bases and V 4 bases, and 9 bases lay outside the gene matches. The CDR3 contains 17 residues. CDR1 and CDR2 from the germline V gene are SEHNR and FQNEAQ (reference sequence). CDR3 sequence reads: CASSSHRLAAYTGELFF. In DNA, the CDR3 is TGTGCCAGCAGCTCCCATCGACTAGCGGCGTACACCGGGGAGCTGTTTTTT.

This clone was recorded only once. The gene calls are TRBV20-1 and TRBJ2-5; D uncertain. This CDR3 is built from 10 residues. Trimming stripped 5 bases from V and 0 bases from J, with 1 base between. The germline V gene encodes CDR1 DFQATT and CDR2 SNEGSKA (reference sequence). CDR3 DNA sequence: TGCAGTGCTCACCAAGAGACCCAGTACTTC. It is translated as CSAHQETQYF.

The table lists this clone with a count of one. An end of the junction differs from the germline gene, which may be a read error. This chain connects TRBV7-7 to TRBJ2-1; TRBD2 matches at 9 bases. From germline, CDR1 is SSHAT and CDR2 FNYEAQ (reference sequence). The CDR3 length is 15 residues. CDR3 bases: TGTGCTAGCAGCAGGACTAGCGTATCCTACAATGAGCAGTTCTTC. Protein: CASSRTSVSYNEQFF.

In nucleotides, the CDR3 is TGTGCCTGGAACAGGGAGAACACTGAAGCTTTCTTT. Translation: CAWNRENTEAFF. The V call is TRBV30, the J call TRBJ1-1; D perhaps matches TRBD1 (6 bases). V was trimmed by 4 bases and J by 1 base, leaving 7 bases between them. CDR1 is GTSNPN and CDR2 is SVGIG in the germline V gene (reference sequence). CDR3 length: 12 residues.

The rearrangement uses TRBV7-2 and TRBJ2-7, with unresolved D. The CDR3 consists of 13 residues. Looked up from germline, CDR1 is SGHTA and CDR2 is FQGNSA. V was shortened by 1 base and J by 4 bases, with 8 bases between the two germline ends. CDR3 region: CASSLGGEYEQYF. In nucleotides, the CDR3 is TGTGCCAGCAGCTTAGGTGGGGAATACGAGCAGTACTTC.

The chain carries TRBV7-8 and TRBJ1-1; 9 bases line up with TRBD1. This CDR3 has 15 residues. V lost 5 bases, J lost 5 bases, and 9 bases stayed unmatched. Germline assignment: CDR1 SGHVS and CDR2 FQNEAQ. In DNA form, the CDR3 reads TGTGCCAGCAGCCGCCCGGACAGGGGACGGACTGAAGCTTTCTTT. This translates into CASSRPDRGRTEAFF.

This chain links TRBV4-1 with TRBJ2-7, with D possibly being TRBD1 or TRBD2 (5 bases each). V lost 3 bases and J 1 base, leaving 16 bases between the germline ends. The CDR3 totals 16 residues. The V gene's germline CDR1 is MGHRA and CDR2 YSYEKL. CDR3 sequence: CASSQDRDELSYEQYF. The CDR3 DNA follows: TGCGCCAGCAGCCAGGACCGGGACGAATTATCCTACGAGCAGTACTTC.

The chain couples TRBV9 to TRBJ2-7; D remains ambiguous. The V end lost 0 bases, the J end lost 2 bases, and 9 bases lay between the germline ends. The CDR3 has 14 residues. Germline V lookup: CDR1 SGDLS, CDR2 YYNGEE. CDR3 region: CASSVAASTYEQYF. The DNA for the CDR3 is TGTGCCAGCAGCGTAGCCGCTTCTACCTACGAGCAGTACTTC. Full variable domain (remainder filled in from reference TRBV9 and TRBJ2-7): DSGVTQTPKHLITATGQRVTLRCSPRSGDLSVYWYQQSLDQGLQFLIQYYNGEERAKGNILERFSAQQFPDLHSELNLSSLELGDSALYFCASSVAASTYEQYFGPGTRLTVT.